The 10 T cell receptor beta chains below come from one sample, sequenced in a study of blood T cell repertoires in COVID-19. TCRdb keeps only in-frame clones here, not all; method: immunoSEQ multiplex PCR. The data contain 95,000 to 100,000 clones, approximately 92% of them singletons. The sample consisted of peripheral blood. These TCRs come from a man in his fifties with active COVID-19.

This chain uses TRBV5-1 with TRBJ2-1; the match to TRBD2 covers 13 bases. Per the germline V gene, CDR1 is SGHRS and CDR2 is YFSETQ. The length of the CDR3 is 17 residues. The trim removed 3 bases at V and 8 bases at J, leaving 11 bases unmatched. The CDR3 region is CASSSMSGTSGIHEQFF. CDR3 nucleotide sequence: TGCGCCAGCAGCTCAATGTCCGGGACTAGCGGGATCCATGAGCAGTTCTTC. The entire variable domain, with the rest obtained from reference TRBV5-1 and TRBJ2-1, is as follows: KAGVTQTPRYLIKTRGQQVTLSCSPISGHRSVSWYQQTPGQGLQFLFEYFSETQRNKGNFPGRFSGRQFSNSRSEMNVSTLELGDSALYLCASSSMSGTSGIHEQFFGPGTRLTVL.

A single count supports this clone. The CDR3 DNA reads TGTGCCAGCAGTGAAAGGAGCGGACGGAATCAGCCCCAGCATTTT. It translates to CASSERSGRNQPQHF. The V call is TRBV2, the J call TRBJ1-5, with D hard to call. Germline V CDR1 and CDR2: SNHLY, FYNNEI. The CDR3 length is 15 residues. Trimming cost V 2 bases and J 4 bases, with 12 bases left between them. Full variable domain (outside the CDR3, taken from reference TRBV2 and TRBJ1-5): EPEVTQTPSHQVTQMGQEVILRCVPISNHLYFYWYRQILGQKVEFLVSFYNNEISEKSEIFDDQFSVERPDGSNFTLKIRSTKLEDSAMYFCASSERSGRNQPQHFGDGTRLSIL.

This rearrangement joins TRBV5-1 to TRBJ2-7; 7 positions match TRBD2. This CDR3 has 14 residues. Unmatched junction bases numbered 14, after V lost 10 bases and J lost 4 bases. Looked up from germline, CDR1 is SGHRS and CDR2 is YFSETQ. DNA for the CDR3: TGCGCCTCCGCCAGGACTAGTAGTTCGTACGAGCAGTACTTC. As protein: CASARTSSSYEQYF. The whole variable domain, filled in from reference TRBV5-1 and TRBJ2-7, reads KAGVTQTPRYLIKTRGQQVTLSCSPISGHRSVSWYQQTPGQGLQFLFEYFSETQRNKGNFPGRFSGRQFSNSRSEMNVSTLELGDSALYLCASARTSSSYEQYFGPGTRLTVT.

The gene calls are TRBV27 and TRBJ2-3, with TRBD1 matching 9 bases. Germline V gene sequence: CDR1 MNHEY, CDR2 SMNVEV (reference sequence). This CDR3 has 16 amino acids. J gave up 4 bases and V 4 bases, and 9 bases lay outside the gene matches. CDR3 loop: CASSYTGTGRPDTQYF. In DNA, the CDR3 is TGTGCCAGCAGTTACACCGGGACAGGGAGACCAGATACGCAGTATTTT.

The V gene is TRBV3-1 (or the pseudogene TRBV3-2), the J gene TRBJ2-6, with 9 bases lining up with TRBD1. This CDR3 spans 18 amino acids. Germline values: CDR1 LGHDT, CDR2 YNNKEL (reference sequence). J was trimmed by 2 bases and V by 2 bases; bases with no gene match: 7. The DNA of the CDR3 is TGTGCCAGCAGCCAAATTGGGACAGGGATTACTGGGGCCAACGTCCTGACTTTC. It yields the protein CASSQIGTGITGANVLTF.

This clone occurred once. The chain carries TRBV29-1 and TRBJ1-2, with D unresolved. The CDR3 is 12 residues long. V was shortened by 6 bases and J by 9 bases, with 17 bases between the two germline ends. Germline lookup yields CDR1 SQVTM and CDR2 ANQGSEA. The CDR3 nucleotides read TGCAGCGTCGATACGGCGGAGGGTCGCTACACCTTC. This codes for CSVDTAEGRYTF.

The sample holds one count of this clone. The chain joins TRBV7-2 to TRBJ2-2; no reliable D call. Germline V gives CDR1 SGHTA, CDR2 FQGNSA. Trimming took off 1 base at V and 6 bases at J, with 6 bases between the two ends. The CDR3 loop spans 13 amino acids. The CDR3 reads CASSLVLSGELFF. CDR3 bases: TGTGCCAGCAGCTTAGTCCTCTCCGGGGAGCTGTTTTTT.

The genes are TRBV19 and TRBJ2-3; no clear D. With 10 bases removed from V and 0 bases from J, the gap between germline ends came to 20 bases. CDR1 and CDR2 from the germline V gene are LNHDA and SQIVND (reference sequence). The CDR3 runs to 16 residues. CDR3 DNA sequence: TGTGCCACCACCTCTGGGCGACCGCGTAGCACAGATACGCAGTATTTT. As protein: CATTSGRPRSTDTQYF.

This clone has just one count. J is TRBJ2-7 and V is TRBV3-1 (or the pseudogene TRBV3-2), with D possibly TRBD2 on 6 matching bases. Trimming left V 4 bases short and J 6 bases short, with 19 bases between. Germline CDR1 LGHDT, CDR2 YNNKEL (reference sequence). This CDR3 comprises 15 residues. The CDR3 bases are TGTGCCAGCAGCCCCGGACCTTCGCGGGAATTCGAGCAGTACTTC. This translates into CASSPGPSREFEQYF.

The chain combines TRBV10-2 with TRBJ2-7; 7 bases match TRBD2. Losses at the gene ends were 3 bases for V and 4 bases for J; bases not matched to a gene: 9. CDR1 WSHSY and CDR2 SAAADI come from the germline V gene. The CDR3 length is 15 residues. The CDR3 here is CASSDMGRAYYEQYF. The CDR3 DNA reads TGCGCCAGCAGTGATATGGGGAGGGCCTATTACGAGCAGTACTTC.